Below, 11 T cell receptor beta chains from the same sample are listed, as sequenced in a study of human T cells and chemical hapten exposure. TCRdb re-derived calls from the RACE reads in MiXCR, one entry per CDR3 protein. The table records 380,000 or so distinct CDR3 sequences, 4.5% to 7% of them present only once. Regarding time point: pre-sensitization, week 0. The treatment is: therapeutic diphenylcyclopropenone sensitization with weekly scalp DPC. Sequenced here: whole blood, sampled in connection with sensitization to the hapten diphenylcyclopropenone (DPC). These TCRs come from a woman aged 18 to 35 with alopecia areata. Some clones in this sample may be carry-over from other donors' samples.

This clonotype was picked up many times. The chain is built from TRBV5-1 and TRBJ2-5, with 9 bases that match TRBD1. The CDR3 loop spans 15 amino acids. The trim removed 2 bases at V and 2 bases at J, leaving 4 bases unmatched. Germline V gene lookup returns CDR1 SGHRS and CDR2 YFSETQ. The CDR3 spells CASSFSGTGQETQYF. DNA of the CDR3: TGCGCCAGCAGCTTTTCAGGGACAGGGCAAGAGACCCAGTACTTC.

The rearrangement uses TRBV29-1 and TRBJ2-1, with 8 bases aligning to TRBD1. The CDR3 spans 15 residues. Per germline, CDR1 SQVTM and CDR2 ANQGSEA. J lost 0 bases, V lost 4 bases, and 5 bases had no gene match. CDR3 in DNA: TGCAGCGTTGGAGGACAGGGATTCTCCTACAATGAGCAGTTCTTC. Its translation is CSVGGQGFSYNEQFF.

This chain joins TRBV3-1 and TRBJ1-5, with 9 bases lining up with TRBD1. The length of the CDR3 is 18 residues. The germline CDR1 and CDR2 sequences are LGHDT and YNNKEL (reference sequence). J lost 2 bases, V lost 0 bases, and 8 bases had no gene match. CDR3 nucleotides: TGTGCCAGCAGCCAAGAGTACGCGAGACAGGGGGGCAATCAGCCCCAGCATTTT. Residues: CASSQEYARQGGNQPQHF.

This clonotype was found many times. The V gene is TRBV27, the J gene TRBJ2-7; D is perhaps TRBD1 or TRBD2 (5 bases each). The length of the CDR3 is 14 residues. V lost 3 bases, J lost 2 bases, and 11 bases lay in between. CDR1 MNHEY and CDR2 SMNVEV come from the germline V gene (reference sequence). CDR3 in DNA: TGTGCCAGCAGTTTCCTGGGACGGACCTACGAGCAGTACTTC. Residues: CASSFLGRTYEQYF.

This clonotype showed up many times. This chain connects TRBV28 to TRBJ1-1; no reliable D call. CDR3 length equals 15 residues. Trimming cost V 7 bases and J 5 bases, with 20 bases left between them. Germline loops: CDR1 MDHEN, CDR2 SYDVKM. The CDR3 spells CASMLIVSKETEAFF. CDR3 coding DNA: TGTGCCAGCATGTTAATTGTCAGCAAGGAGACTGAAGCTTTCTTT. The whole variable domain, filled in from reference TRBV28 and TRBJ1-1, reads DVKVTQSSRYLVKRTGEKVFLECVQDMDHENMFWYRQDPGLGLRLIYFSYDVKMKEKGDIPEGYSVSREKKERFSLILESASTNQTSMYLCASMLIVSKETEAFFGQGTRLTVV.

This rearrangement joins TRBV28 to TRBJ2-7, with a possible D match to TRBD2 (5 bases). The germline V and J ends were trimmed by 7 bases and 6 bases, with 16 bases remaining between them. CDR1 and CDR2 (germline): MDHEN, SYDVKM. The CDR3 covers 13 residues. The CDR3 bases are TGTGCCAGCACCCTTTATATGGGGAGCGAGCAGTACTTC. It encodes CASTLYMGSEQYF.

In its sample, this clonotype was seen a few times. J is TRBJ2-7 and V is TRBV4-3; 8 nucleotides agree with TRBD1. Germline V gene sequence: CDR1 LGHNA, CDR2 YSLEER. The CDR3 is 15 residues long. J lost 0 bases, V lost 1 base, and 2 bases had no gene match. The CDR3 DNA reads TGCGCCAGCAGCCAAGCACAGGGGGACTCCTACGAGCAGTACTTC. It specifies CASSQAQGDSYEQYF.

This clonotype was detected only a few times. The J gene is TRBJ1-2, the V gene TRBV6-2 or TRBV6-3; D not certain. This CDR3 region has 13 residues. Trimming stripped 0 bases from V and 7 bases from J, with 9 bases between. CDR1 and CDR2 from the germline V gene are MNHEY and SVGEGT. The DNA of the CDR3 is TGTGCCAGCAGTTACTCGAGTCCCCCTGGCTACACCTTC. Its protein is CASSYSSPPGYTF.

The chain employs TRBV6-1 and TRBJ1-5; 7 bases align to TRBD1. The junction had 20 bases not matched to a gene; V was cut back by 6 bases and J by 0 bases. From germline, CDR1 is MNHNS and CDR2 SASEGT. There are 20 residues in the CDR3. The CDR3 here is CASRVEKLGQWADSNQPQHF. In DNA form, the CDR3 reads TGTGCCAGCAGGGTGGAGAAATTGGGACAGTGGGCTGATAGCAATCAGCCCCAGCATTTT.

The table lists this clonotype with many counts. This chain's CDR3 is CASSSRYTRDRGGQPQHF. As DNA, the CDR3 is TGTGCCAGCAGCTCGCGCTATACCCGGGACAGGGGTGGCCAGCCCCAGCATTTT. This chain connects TRBV6-2 or TRBV6-3 to TRBJ1-5, with TRBD1 matching 10 bases. The junction had 18 bases not matched to a gene; V was cut back by 6 bases and J by 7 bases. The CDR3 extends over 18 amino acids. Germline CDR1 MNHEY, CDR2 SVGEGT.

This chain links TRBV12-3 or TRBV12-4 with TRBJ2-5; 9 bases agree with TRBD2. CDR3 length: 17 residues. V trimming: 3 bases; J trimming: 1 base; junction bases outside the gene matches: 9. CDR3 residues: CASSFGSGGGAQETQYF. CDR3 DNA: TGTGCCAGCAGTTTTGGGTCTGGCGGGGGGGCCCAAGAGACCCAGTACTTC.